This T cell receptor (beta chain) was profiled in a study of blood T cell repertoires in COVID-19. V lost 0 bases to trimming and J lost 5 bases; unmatched junction nucleotides: 9. CDR1 and CDR2 (germline): SGDLS, YYNGEE. The CDR3 length is 16 residues. Generated by immunoSEQ multiplex PCR, the TCRdb table keeps only in-frame clones and is missing some. The repertoire holds some 270,000 clones, with roughly 83% as singletons. While infection was still active, Seattle patients were enrolled and then followed longitudinally. V is TRBV9 and J is TRBJ2-5; TRBD2 aligns across 8 bases. The source of this sequence is a woman older than 75 with COVID-19, enrolled during active disease. Sequenced material: peripheral blood. The CDR3 spells CASSVAGGGSGETQYF. Written as DNA, the CDR3 is TGTGCCAGCAGCGTAGCGGGCGGGGGGAGCGGTGAGACCCAGTACTTC.